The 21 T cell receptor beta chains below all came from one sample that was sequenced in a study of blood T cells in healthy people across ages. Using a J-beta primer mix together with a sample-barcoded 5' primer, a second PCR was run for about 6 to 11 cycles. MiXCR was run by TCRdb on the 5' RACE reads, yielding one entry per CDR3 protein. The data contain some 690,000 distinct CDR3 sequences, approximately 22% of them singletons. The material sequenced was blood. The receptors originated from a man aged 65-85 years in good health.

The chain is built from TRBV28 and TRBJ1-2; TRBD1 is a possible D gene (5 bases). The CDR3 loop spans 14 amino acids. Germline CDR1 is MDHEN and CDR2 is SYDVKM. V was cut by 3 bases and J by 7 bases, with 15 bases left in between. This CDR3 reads CASSLVGVRRGYTF. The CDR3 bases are TGTGCCAGCAGTTTGGTGGGGGTTCGGCGTGGCTACACCTTC.

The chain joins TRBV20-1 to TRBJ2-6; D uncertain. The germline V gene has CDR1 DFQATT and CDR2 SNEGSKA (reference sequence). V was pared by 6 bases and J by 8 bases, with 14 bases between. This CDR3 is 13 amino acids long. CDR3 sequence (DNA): TGCAGTGCGGCCATTATAGGGACCAACGTCCTGACTTTC. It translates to CSAAIIGTNVLTF.

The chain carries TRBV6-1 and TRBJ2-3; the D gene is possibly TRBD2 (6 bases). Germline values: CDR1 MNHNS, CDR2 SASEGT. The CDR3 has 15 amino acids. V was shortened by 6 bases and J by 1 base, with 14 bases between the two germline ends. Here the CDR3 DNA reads TGTGCCAGCAGCGGGGGTCTATGGGGCACAGATACGCAGTATTTT. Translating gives CASSGGLWGTDTQYF.

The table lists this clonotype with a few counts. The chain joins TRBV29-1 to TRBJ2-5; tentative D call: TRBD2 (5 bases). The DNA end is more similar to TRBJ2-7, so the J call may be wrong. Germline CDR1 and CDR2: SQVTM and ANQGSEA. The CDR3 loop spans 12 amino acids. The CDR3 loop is CGGLVGSDEQYF. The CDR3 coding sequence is TGCGGTGGTTTGGTGGGGAGCGACGAGCAGTACTTC.

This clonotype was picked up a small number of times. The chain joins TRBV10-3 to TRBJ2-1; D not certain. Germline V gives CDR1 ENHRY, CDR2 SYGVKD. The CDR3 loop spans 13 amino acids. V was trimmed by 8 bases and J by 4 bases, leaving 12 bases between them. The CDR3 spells CAIYRGEYNEQFF. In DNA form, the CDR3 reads TGTGCCATCTACAGAGGAGAGTACAATGAGCAGTTCTTC.

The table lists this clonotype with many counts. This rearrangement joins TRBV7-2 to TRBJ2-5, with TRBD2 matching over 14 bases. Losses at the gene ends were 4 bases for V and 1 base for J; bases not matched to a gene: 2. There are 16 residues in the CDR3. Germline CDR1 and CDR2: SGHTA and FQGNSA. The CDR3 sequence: CASSSGLAGGQETQYF. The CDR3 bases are TGTGCCAGCAGCTCTGGACTAGCGGGAGGCCAAGAGACCCAGTACTTC.

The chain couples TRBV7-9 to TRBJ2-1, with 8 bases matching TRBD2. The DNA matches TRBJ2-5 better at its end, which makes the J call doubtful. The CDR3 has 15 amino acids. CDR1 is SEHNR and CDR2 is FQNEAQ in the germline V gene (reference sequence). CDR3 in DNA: TGTGCCAGCACCTTGACGGGACTAGGGCAAGAGACCCAGTACTTC. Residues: CASTLTGLGQETQYF.

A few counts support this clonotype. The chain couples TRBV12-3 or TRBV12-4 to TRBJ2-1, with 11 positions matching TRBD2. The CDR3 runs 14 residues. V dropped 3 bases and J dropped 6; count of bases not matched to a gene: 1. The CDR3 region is CASSLTSGANEQFF. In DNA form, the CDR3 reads TGTGCCAGCAGTTTGACTAGCGGGGCCAATGAGCAGTTCTTC.

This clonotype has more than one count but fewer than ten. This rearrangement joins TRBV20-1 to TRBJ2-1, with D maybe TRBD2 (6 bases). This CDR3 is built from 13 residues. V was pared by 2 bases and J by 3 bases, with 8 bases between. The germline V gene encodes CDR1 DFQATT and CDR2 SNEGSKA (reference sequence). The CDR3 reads CSARMRDYNEQFF. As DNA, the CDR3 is TGCAGTGCTAGAATGCGGGACTACAATGAGCAGTTCTTC.

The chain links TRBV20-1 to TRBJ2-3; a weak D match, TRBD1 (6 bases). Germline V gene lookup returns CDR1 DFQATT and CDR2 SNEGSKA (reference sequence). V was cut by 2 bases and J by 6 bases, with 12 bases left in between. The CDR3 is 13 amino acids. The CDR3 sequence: CSARKQGWDTQYF. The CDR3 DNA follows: TGCAGTGCTAGAAAACAGGGATGGGATACGCAGTATTTT.

This chain's CDR3 is CASRMGYSMNTEAFF. In DNA form, the CDR3 reads TGTGCCAGTAGGATGGGCTACTCGATGAACACTGAAGCTTTCTTT. The chain has TRBV19 and TRBJ1-1; D uncertain. V was trimmed by 6 bases and J by 0 bases, leaving 14 bases between them. The germline V gene encodes CDR1 LNHDA and CDR2 SQIVND (reference sequence). The CDR3 is 15 residues long.

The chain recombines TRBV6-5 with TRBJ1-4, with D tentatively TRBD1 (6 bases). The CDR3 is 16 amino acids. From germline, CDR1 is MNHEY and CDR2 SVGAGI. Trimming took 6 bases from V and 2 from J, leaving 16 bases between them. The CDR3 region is CASSVGGRRTNEKLFF. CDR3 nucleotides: TGTGCCAGCAGCGTGGGGGGGCGACGGACTAATGAAAAACTGTTTTTT.

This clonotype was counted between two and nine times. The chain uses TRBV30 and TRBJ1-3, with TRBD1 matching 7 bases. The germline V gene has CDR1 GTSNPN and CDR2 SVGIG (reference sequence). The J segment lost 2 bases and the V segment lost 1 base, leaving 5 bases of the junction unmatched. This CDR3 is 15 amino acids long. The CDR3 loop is CAWSAIDRAGNTIYF. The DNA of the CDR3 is TGTGCCTGGAGTGCAATCGACAGGGCTGGAAACACCATATATTTT. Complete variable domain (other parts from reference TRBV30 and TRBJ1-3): SQTIHQWPATLVQPVGSPLSLECTVEGTSNPNLYWYRQAAGRGLQLLFYSVGIGQISSEVPQNLSASRPQDRQFILSSKKLLLSDSGFYLCAWSAIDRAGNTIYFGEGSWLTVV.

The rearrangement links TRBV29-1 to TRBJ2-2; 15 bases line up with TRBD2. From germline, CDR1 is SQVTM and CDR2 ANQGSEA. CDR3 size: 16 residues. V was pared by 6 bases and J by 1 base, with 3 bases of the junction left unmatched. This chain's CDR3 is CSVLGLAGGNTGELFF. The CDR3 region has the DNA TGCAGCGTCCTGGGACTAGCGGGAGGGAACACCGGGGAGCTGTTTTTT.

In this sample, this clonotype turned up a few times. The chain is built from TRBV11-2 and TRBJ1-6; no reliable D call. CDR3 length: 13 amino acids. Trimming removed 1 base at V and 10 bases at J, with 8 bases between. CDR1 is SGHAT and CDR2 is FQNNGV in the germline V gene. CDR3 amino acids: CASSLVRVSPLHF. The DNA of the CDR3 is TGTGCCAGCAGCTTAGTGAGGGTATCACCCCTCCACTTT.

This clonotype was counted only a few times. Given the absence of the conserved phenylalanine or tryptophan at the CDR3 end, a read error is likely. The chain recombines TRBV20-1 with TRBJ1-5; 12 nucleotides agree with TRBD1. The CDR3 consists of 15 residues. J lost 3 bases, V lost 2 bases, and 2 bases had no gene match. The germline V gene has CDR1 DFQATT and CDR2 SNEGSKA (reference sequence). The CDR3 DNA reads TGCAGTGCTAGAAGGGACAGGGGGCCCAATCAGCCCCAGCATCTT. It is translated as CSARRDRGPNQPQHL.

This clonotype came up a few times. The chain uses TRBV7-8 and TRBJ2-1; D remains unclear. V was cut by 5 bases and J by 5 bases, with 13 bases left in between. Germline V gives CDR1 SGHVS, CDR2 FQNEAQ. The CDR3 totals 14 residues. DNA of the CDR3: TGTGCCAGCAGCCCCTCGCATCATGACAATGAGCAGTTCTTC. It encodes CASSPSHHDNEQFF.

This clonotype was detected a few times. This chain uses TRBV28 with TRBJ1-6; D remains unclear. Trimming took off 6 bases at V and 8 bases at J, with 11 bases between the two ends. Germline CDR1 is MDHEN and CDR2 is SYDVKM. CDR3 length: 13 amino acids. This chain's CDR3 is CASSPRTYSPLHF. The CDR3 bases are TGTGCCAGCAGCCCCCGGACCTATTCACCCCTCCACTTT. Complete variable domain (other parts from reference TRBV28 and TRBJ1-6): DVKVTQSSRYLVKRTGEKVFLECVQDMDHENMFWYRQDPGLGLRLIYFSYDVKMKEKGDIPEGYSVSREKKERFSLILESASTNQTSMYLCASSPRTYSPLHFGNGTRLTVT.

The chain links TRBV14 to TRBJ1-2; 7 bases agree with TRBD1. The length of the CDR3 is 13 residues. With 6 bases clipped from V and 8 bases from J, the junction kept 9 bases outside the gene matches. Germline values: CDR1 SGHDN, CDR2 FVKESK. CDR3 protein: CASRPGTATGYTF. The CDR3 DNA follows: TGTGCCAGCAGGCCCGGGACAGCAACGGGCTACACCTTC.

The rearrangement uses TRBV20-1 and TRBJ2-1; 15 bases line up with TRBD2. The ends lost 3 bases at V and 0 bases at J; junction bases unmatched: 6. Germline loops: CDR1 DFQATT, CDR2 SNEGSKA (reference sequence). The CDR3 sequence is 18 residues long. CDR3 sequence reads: CSARGGLAGGLSYNEQFF. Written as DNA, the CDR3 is TGCAGTGCTAGGGGAGGACTAGCGGGGGGGCTCTCCTACAATGAGCAGTTCTTC.

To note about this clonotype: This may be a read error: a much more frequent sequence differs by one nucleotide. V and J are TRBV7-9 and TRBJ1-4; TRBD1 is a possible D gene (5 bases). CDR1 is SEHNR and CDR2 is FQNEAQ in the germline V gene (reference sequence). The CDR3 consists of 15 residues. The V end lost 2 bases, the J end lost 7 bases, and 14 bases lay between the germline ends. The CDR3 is CASSLSGRNSEKLFF. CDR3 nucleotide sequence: TGTGCCAGCAGCTTATCAGGGCGCAATAGTGAAAAACTGTTTTTT.